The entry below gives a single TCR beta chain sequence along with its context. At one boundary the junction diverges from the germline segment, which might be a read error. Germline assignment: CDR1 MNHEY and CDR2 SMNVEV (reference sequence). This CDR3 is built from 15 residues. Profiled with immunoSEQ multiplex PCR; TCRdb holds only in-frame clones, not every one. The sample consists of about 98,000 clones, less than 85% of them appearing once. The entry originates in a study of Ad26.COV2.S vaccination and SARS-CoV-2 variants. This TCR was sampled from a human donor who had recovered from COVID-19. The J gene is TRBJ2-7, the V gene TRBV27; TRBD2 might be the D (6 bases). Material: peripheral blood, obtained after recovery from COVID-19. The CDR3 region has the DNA TGTGCCAGCAGACCAAACCACGGGGGACTCTACGGGCAGTACTTC. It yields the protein CASRPNHGGLYGQYF.